The rows below give T cell receptor beta chains drawn from one sample of a study of T-cell memory formation after mild COVID-19. TCRdb reanalysed the 5' RACE reads using MiXCR and keeps one entry per CDR3 protein. The repertoire holds fewer than 450,000 distinct CDR3 sequences, with 20% to 25% as singletons. Source material: PBMCs or a T cell subset sorted from them (not recorded which). The receptors here all came from an adult woman who had mild COVID-19 (a few samples of this study predate the infection). Cell type and time point are not known. Each CDR3 is given without its conserved first and last residue. Fields, in order: V gene, CDR3 protein.

v_call: TRBV4-1; cdr3_aa: ASSVRTDLNTEAF
v_call: TRBV27; cdr3_aa: ASSVRGFAETQY
v_call: TRBV5-1; cdr3_aa: ASSLSRTEETQY
v_call: TRBV7-9; cdr3_aa: ASGGRAGGFDEQY
v_call: TRBV4-1; cdr3_aa: ASSQSRDTLRGEQY
v_call: TRBV20-1; cdr3_aa: SAHRGHGNTEAF
v_call: TRBV6-6; cdr3_aa: ASSYGGTGARGANVLT
v_call: TRBV18; cdr3_aa: ASSPNQGRGTDTQY
v_call: TRBV7-6; cdr3_aa: ASSLEGAGSYEQY
v_call: TRBV18; cdr3_aa: ASSPGQLYVDEQF